Listed here is a single TCR beta chain. Its antigen is not known. Clones were read by immunoSEQ multiplex PCR, and TCRdb kept only the in-frame ones, dropping some. The sample has tens of thousands of clones; about 90% are singletons. These data belong to a study of OX40 agonist ivuxolimab in advanced cancers. In the study overall: Prior anti-PD-1, anti-PD-L1 or anti-CTLA-4 therapy was allowed; about 39% had some.

Study-level results: Some nonresponders likewise displayed low normalized T-cell clonal expansion. Blood T cells, both CD4+ and CD8+, expanded clonally by week 6 at 0.1 to 3.0 mg/kg.

This receptor was taken from an adult with an advanced solid tumor such as melanoma, head and neck, liver or kidney cancer. The starting material was CD4+ or CD8+ T cells sorted from blood, obtained in a trial of the OX40 agonist ivuxolimab.

The CDR3 protein is CATGTGGSPTQNIQYF. The CDR3 region has the DNA TGTGCCACGGGGACAGGGGGTTCCCCCACCCAAAACATTCAGTACTTC. This chain connects TRBV7-9 to TRBJ2-4; TRBD1 aligns across 11 bases. This CDR3 is built from 16 residues. Per the germline V gene, CDR1 is SEHNR and CDR2 is FQNEAQ (reference sequence). V was clipped by 10 bases and J by 5 bases; unmatched bases: 13.